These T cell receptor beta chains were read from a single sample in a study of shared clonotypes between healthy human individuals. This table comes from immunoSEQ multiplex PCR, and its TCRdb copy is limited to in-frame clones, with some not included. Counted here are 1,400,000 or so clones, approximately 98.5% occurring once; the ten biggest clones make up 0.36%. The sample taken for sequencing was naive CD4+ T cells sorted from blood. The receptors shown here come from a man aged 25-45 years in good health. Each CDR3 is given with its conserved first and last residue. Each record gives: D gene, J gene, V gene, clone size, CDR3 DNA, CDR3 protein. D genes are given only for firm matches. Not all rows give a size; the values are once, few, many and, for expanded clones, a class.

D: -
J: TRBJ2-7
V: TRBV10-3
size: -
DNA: TGTGCCATCAGTGAGTCAATTTCCTCCTACGAGCAGTACTTC
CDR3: CAISESISSYEQYF

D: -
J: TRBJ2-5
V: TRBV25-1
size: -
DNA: TGTGCCAGCAGTGACAAGGAGGCGAGGGAGACCCAGTACTTC
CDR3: CASSDKEARETQYF

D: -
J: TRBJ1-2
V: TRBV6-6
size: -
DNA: TGTGCCAGCAAGGTCGGTCTGGATGGCTACACCTTC
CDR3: CASKVGLDGYTF

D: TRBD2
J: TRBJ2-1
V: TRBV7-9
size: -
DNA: TGTGCCAGCAGCTTAGGTTTTAGACTAGCGGTACCCAATGAGCAGTTCTTC
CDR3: CASSLGFRLAVPNEQFF

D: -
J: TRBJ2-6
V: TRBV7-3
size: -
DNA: TGTGCCAGCAGCCGGGACGGAAGCTCTGGGGCCAACGTCCTGACTTTC
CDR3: CASSRDGSSGANVLTF

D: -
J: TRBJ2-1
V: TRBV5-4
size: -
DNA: TGTGCCAGCAGCTTGGGGCGACCTGGCCTCAACTACAATGAGCAGTTCTTC
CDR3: CASSLGRPGLNYNEQFF

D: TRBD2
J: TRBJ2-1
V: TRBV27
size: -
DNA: TGTGCCAGCAGTTTGAGGACAGTGTATCCGGGACTAGCGGGAGGGACGTATGAGCAGTTCTTC
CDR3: CASSLRTVYPGLAGGTYEQFF

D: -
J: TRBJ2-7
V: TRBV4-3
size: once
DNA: TGCGCCAGCAGCCAAGCCGTGGGGTCATACGAGCAGTACTTC
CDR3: CASSQAVGSYEQYF

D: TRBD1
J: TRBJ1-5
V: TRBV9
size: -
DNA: TGTGCCAGCAGCTCTGGGACAGGGGGCAATCAGCCCCAGCATTTT
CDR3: CASSSGTGGNQPQHF

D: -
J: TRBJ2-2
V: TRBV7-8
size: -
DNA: TGTGCCAGCAGCGCACTCGCCCCTACGACAAGCGGGGAGCTGTTTTTT
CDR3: CASSALAPTTSGELFF

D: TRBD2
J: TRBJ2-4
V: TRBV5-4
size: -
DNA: TGTGCCAGCAAAAGACTAGCGGGAGAAAACATTCAGTACTTC
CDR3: CASKRLAGENIQYF

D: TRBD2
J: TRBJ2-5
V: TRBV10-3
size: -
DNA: TGTGCCATCCGGGGGGAAGAGACCCAGTACTTC
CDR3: CAIRGEETQYF

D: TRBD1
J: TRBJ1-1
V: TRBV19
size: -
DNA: TGTGCCAGTATGGGCCCGGGACAGGGTGGGACTGAAGCTTTCTTT
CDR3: CASMGPGQGGTEAFF

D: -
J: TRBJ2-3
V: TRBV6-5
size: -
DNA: TGTGCCAGCAGTTACTCGTTCACTAGCAGAGATACGCAGTATTTT
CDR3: CASSYSFTSRDTQYF

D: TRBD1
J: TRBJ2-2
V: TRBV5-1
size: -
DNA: TGCGCCAGCAGCAGCGCACAGGGGAGCACCGGGGAGCTGTTTTTT
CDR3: CASSSAQGSTGELFF

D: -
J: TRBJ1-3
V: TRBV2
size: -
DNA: TGTGCCAGCCACGGGACAAAAGGATCTGGAAACACCATATATTTT
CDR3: CASHGTKGSGNTIYF